This TCR beta chain was observed in a study of radiation and T cells in renal cell carcinoma. Data came from immunoSEQ multiplex PCR; TCRdb stores just in-frame clones and leaves some out. Of around 100,000 clones in the sample, approximately 80% were seen once. The time point: blood 4 weeks post-SBRT, at nephrectomy. Treatment: 15 Gy SBRT to primary tumor, nephrectomy 4 weeks later. Nephrectomy followed 15 Gy stereotactic body radiation by 4 weeks. The CDR3 sequence is 16 residues long. The germline CDR1 and CDR2 sequences are SGHRS and YFSETQ. With 0 bases clipped from V and 3 bases from J, the junction kept 7 bases outside the gene matches.

Sample: blood, taken from a patient whose treatment included radiotherapy and nephrectomy. The sequence derives from a man aged 60 to 69 with renal cell carcinoma. This rearrangement joins TRBV5-1 to TRBJ2-3; 7 positions agree with TRBD2. CDR3 coding DNA: TGCGCCAGCAGCTTGGTTGGGCCCGGGGGGACAGATACGCAGTATTTT. This sequence encodes CASSLVGPGGTDTQYF.